The clone carrying this TCR beta chain was counted a few times. These data belong to a study of early T cells in non-severe SARS-CoV-2 infection. The CDR3 is 13 residues long. In germline, CDR1 is MNHNY, CDR2 SVGAGI (reference sequence). V was cut by 7 bases and J by 2 bases, with 9 bases left in between. MiXCR, applied by TCRdb to the 5' RACE reads, yields one record per CDR3 protein. The sample consists of tens of thousands of distinct CDR3 sequences, roughly 6.8% of them appearing once. This chain joins TRBV6-6 and TRBJ1-5; D is uncertain. The source is an adult who was a healthcare worker with PCR-confirmed SARS-CoV-2 infection or an uninfected control (not recorded which). The source was whole blood, collected at baseline. CDR3 sequence (DNA): TGTGCCAGCATAAAGGACCGCAATCAGCCCCAGCATTTT. This codes for CASIKDRNQPQHF.